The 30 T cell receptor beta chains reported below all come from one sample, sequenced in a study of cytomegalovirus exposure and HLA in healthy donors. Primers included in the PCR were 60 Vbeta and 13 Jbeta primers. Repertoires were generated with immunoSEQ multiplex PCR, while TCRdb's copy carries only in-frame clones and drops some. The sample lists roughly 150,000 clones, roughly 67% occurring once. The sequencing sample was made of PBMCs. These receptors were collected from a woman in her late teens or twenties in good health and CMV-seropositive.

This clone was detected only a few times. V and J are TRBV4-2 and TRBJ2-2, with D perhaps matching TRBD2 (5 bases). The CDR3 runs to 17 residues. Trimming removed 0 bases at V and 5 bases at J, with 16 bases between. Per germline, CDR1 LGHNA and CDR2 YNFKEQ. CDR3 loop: CASSQEFGGLWTGELFF. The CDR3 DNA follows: TGTGCCAGCAGCCAAGAGTTTGGAGGACTGTGGACCGGGGAGCTGTTTTTT.

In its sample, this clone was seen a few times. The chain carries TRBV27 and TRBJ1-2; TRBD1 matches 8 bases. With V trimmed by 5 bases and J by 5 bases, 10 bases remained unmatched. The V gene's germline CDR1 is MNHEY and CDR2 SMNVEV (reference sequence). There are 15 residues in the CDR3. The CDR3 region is CASSPRDRPLYGYTF. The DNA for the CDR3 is TGTGCCAGCAGTCCCCGGGACAGGCCTTTATATGGCTACACCTTC.

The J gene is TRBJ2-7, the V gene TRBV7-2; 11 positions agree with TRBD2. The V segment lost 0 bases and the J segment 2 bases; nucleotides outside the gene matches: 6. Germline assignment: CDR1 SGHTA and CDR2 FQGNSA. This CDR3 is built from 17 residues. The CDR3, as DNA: TGTGCCAGCAGCTTAGCACTAGCGGGGGACACCCCCTACGAGCAGTACTTC. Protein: CASSLALAGDTPYEQYF.

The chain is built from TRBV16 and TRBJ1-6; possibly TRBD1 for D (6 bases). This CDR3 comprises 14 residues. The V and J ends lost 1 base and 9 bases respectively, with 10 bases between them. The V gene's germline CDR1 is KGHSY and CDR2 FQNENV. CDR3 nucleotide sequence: TGTGCCAGCAGCCAATTTCAGGGGACTTCACCCCTCCACTTT. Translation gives CASSQFQGTSPLHF.

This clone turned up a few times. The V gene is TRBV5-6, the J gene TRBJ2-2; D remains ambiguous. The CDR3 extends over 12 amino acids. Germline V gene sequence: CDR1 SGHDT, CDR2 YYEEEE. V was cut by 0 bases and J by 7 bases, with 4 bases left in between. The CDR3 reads CASSLGGGELFF. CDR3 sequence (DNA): TGTGCCAGCAGCTTGGGAGGCGGGGAGCTGTTTTTT. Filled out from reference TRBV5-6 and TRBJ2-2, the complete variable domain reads DAGVTQSPTHLIKTRGQQVTLRCSPKSGHDTVSWYQQALGQGPQFIFQYYEEEERQRGNFPDRFSGHQFPNYSSELNVNALLLGDSALYLCASSLGGGELFFGEGSRLTVL.

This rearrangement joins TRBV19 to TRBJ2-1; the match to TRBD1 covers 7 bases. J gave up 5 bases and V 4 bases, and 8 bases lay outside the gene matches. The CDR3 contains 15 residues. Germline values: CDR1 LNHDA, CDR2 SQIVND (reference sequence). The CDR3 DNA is TGTGCCAGTAGTACATACAGGGGTATAGACAATGAGCAGTTCTTC. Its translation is CASSTYRGIDNEQFF.

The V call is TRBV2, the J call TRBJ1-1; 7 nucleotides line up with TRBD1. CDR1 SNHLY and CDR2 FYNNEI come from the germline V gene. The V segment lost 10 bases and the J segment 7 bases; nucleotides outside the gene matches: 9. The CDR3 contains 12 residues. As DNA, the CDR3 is TGTGCCACTGTACAGGGGTACGATGAAGCTTTCTTT. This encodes CATVQGYDEAFF.

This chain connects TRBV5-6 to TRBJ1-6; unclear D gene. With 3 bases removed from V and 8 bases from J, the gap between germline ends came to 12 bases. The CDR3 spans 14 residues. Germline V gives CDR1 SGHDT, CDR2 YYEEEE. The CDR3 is CASSSPPGDSPLHF. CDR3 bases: TGTGCCAGCAGCTCCCCTCCCGGGGATTCACCCCTCCACTTT.

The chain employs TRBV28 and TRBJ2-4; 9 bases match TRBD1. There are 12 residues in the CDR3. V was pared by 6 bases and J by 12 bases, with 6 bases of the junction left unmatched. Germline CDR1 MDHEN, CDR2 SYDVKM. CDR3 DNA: TGTGCCAGCAGCTTCGGACAGGGGACTCAGTACTTC. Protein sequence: CASSFGQGTQYF.

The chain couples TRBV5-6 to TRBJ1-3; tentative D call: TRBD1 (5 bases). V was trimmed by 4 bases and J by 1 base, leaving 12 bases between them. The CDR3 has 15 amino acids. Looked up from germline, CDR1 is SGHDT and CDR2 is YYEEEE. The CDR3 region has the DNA TGTGCCAGCAGCCTTGACAGATTATCTGGAAACACCATATATTTT. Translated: CASSLDRLSGNTIYF.

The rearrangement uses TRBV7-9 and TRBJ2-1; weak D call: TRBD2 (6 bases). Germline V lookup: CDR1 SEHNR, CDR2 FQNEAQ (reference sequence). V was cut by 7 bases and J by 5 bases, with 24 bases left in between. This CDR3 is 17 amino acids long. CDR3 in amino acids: CASTRGVGTQKDNEQFF. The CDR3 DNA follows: TGTGCCAGCACACGTGGGGTGGGGACTCAGAAAGACAATGAGCAGTTCTTC.

The CDR3 region is CAWSDRSSGNTIYF. Written as DNA, the CDR3 is TGTGCCTGGTCGGACAGGAGCTCTGGAAACACCATATATTTT. J is TRBJ1-3 and V is TRBV30; the match to TRBD1 covers 7 bases. The CDR3 loop spans 14 amino acids. Germline V gene sequence: CDR1 GTSNPN, CDR2 SVGIG (reference sequence). Trimming removed 5 bases from V and 0 bases from J; junction bases left unmatched: 4.

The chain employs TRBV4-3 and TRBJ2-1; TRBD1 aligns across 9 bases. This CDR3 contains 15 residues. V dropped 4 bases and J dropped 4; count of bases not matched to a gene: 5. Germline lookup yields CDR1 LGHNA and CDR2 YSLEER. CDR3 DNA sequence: TGCGCCAGCAGCCCAACGGGACAGGGTTACAATGAGCAGTTCTTC. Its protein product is CASSPTGQGYNEQFF.

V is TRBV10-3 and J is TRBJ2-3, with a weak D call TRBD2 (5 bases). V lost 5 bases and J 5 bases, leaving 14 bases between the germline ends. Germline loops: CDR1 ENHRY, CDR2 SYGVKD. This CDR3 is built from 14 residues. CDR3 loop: CAISQRASEDTQYF. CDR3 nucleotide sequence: TGTGCCATCAGTCAGAGGGCCTCTGAAGATACGCAGTATTTT.

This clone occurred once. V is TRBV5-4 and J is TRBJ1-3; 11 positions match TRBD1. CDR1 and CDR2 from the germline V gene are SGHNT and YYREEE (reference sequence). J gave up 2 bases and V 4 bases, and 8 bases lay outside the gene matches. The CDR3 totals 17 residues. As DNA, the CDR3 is TGTGCCAGCAGCATGGGACAGGGGGGACGGACTGGAAACACCATATATTTT. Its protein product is CASSMGQGGRTGNTIYF.

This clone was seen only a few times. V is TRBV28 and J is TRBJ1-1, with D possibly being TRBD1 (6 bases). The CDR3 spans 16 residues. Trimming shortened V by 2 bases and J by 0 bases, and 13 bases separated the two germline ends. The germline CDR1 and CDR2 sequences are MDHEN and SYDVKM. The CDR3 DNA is TGTGCCAGCAGTTTACCCGGACAGCTAATGAACACTGAAGCTTTCTTT. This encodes CASSLPGQLMNTEAFF.

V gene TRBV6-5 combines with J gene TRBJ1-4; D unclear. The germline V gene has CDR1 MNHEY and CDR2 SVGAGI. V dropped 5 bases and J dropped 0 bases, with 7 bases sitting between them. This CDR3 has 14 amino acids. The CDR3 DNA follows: TGTGCCAGCAGTCTCTTTTCAACTAATGAAAAACTGTTTTTT. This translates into CASSLFSTNEKLFF.

CDR3 in amino acids: CASSPGGTTNEKLFF. DNA of the CDR3: TGTGCCAGCTCACCAGGGGGGACAACTAATGAAAAACTGTTTTTT. This sequence joins TRBV18 and TRBJ1-4; maybe TRBD1 (5 bases). Trimming took 2 bases from V and 0 from J, leaving 7 bases between them. CDR1 and CDR2 from the germline V gene are KGHSH and LQKENI. The CDR3 is made up of 15 amino acids. Combining the CDR3 with reference TRBV18 and TRBJ1-4 gives the whole variable domain NAGVMQNPRHLVRRRGQEARLRCSPMKGHSHVYWYRQLPEEGLKFMVYLQKENIIDESGMPKERFSAEFPKEGPSILRIQQVVRGDSAAYFCASSPGGTTNEKLFFGSGTQLSVL.

The CDR3 DNA reads as TGTGCCAGCAGCCAACTCGCCGCGAGCTCCTACAATGAGCAGTTCTTC. It codes for CASSQLAASSYNEQFF. The chain has TRBV14 and TRBJ2-1; D remains ambiguous. In germline, CDR1 is SGHDN, CDR2 FVKESK. The CDR3 is 16 amino acids. V shed 2 bases and J shed 0 bases, with 11 bases lying between them.

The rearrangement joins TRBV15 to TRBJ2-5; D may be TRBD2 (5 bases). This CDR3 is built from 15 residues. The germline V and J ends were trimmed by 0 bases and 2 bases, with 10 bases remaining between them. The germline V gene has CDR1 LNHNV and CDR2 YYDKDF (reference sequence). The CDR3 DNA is TGTGCCACCAGCAGAGATAGAGGGCAGCAAGAGACCCAGTACTTC. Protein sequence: CATSRDRGQQETQYF.

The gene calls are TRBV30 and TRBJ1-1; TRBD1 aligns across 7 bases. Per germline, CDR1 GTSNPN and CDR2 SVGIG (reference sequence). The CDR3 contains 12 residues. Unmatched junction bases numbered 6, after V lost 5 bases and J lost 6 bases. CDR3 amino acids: CAWDGTVAEAFF. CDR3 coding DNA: TGTGCCTGGGATGGGACAGTCGCTGAAGCTTTCTTT. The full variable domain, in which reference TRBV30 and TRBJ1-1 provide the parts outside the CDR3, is SQTIHQWPATLVQPVGSPLSLECTVEGTSNPNLYWYRQAAGRGLQLLFYSVGIGQISSEVPQNLSASRPQDRQFILSSKKLLLSDSGFYLCAWDGTVAEAFFGQGTRLTVV.

DNA of the CDR3: TGTGCCAGCAGTCTTTGGACAGGAGGAGAAAAACTGTTTTTT. Protein product: CASSLWTGGEKLFF. This rearrangement joins TRBV2 to TRBJ1-4; 7 positions agree with TRBD1. V lost 5 bases and J lost 8; bases outside the gene matches: 8. Germline V gene sequence: CDR1 SNHLY, CDR2 FYNNEI. The CDR3 consists of 14 residues.

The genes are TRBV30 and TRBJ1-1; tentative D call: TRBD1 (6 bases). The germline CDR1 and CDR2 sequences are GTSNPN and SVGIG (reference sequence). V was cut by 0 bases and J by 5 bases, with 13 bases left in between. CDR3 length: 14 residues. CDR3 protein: CAWSVEGGKTEAFF. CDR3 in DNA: TGTGCCTGGAGTGTAGAGGGGGGGAAAACTGAAGCTTTCTTT.

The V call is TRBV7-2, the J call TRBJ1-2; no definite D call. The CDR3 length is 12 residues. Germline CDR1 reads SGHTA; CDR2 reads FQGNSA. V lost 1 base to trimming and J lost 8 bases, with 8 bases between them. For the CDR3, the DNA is TGTGCCAGCAGCTTAGGTACTCCCGGCTACACCTTC. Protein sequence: CASSLGTPGYTF.

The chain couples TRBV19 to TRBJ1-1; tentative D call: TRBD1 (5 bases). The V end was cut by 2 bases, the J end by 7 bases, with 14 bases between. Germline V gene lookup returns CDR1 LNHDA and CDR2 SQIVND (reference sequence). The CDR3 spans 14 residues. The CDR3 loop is CASSIREGSGEAFF. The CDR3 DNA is TGTGCCAGTAGTATAAGGGAGGGGTCGGGTGAAGCTTTCTTT.

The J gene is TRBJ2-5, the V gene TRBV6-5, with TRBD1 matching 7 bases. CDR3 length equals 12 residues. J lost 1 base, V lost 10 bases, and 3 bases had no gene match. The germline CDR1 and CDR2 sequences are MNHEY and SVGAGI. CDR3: CATNRGQETQYF. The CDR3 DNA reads TGTGCCACGAACAGGGGCCAAGAGACCCAGTACTTC.

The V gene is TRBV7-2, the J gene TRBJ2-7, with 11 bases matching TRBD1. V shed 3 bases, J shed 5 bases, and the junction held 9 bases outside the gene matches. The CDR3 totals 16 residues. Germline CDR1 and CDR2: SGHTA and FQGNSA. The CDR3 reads CASSFGQGARRNEQYF. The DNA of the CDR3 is TGTGCCAGCAGCTTCGGACAGGGGGCTAGAAGGAACGAGCAGTACTTC.

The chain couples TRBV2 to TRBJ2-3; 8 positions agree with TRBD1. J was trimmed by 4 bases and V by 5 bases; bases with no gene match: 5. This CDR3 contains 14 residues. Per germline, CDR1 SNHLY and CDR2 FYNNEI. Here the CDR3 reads CASSTQGVADTQYF. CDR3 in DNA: TGTGCCAGCAGTACACAGGGGGTGGCAGATACGCAGTATTTT.

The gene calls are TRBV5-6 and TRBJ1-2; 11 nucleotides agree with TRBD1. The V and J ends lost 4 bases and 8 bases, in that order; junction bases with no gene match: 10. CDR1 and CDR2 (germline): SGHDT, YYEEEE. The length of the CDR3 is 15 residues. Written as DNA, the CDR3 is TGTGCCAGCAGCCCGGGGACAGGGGGTTCTAGAGGCTACACCTTC. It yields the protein CASSPGTGGSRGYTF.

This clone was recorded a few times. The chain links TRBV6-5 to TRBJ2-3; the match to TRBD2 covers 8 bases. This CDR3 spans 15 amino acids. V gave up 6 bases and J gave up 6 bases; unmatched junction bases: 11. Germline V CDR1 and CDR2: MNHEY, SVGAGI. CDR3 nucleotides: TGTGCCAGCAGGAGATGGGAGCGGGGGACCGATACGCAGTATTTT. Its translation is CASRRWERGTDTQYF.